The 16 T cell receptor beta chains presented below share a single source sample, sequenced in a study of blood T cell repertoires in COVID-19. Clones were read by immunoSEQ multiplex PCR, and TCRdb kept only the in-frame ones, dropping some. This sample carries 300,000 to 450,000 clones, about 87% of them seen once, and the ten largest clones take roughly 2%. The sequencing sample was made of PBMCs or T cells enriched from blood (not recorded which). These receptor sequences come from a man between 35 and 55 years old in a cohort exposed to, infected with or recovered from COVID-19 (not recorded which).

The chain joins TRBV30 to TRBJ2-7, with 8 bases that match TRBD2. The V gene end was trimmed by 0 bases and the J gene end by 6 bases; junction bases not matched to a gene: 7. CDR1 is GTSNPN and CDR2 is SVGIG in the germline V gene (reference sequence). This CDR3 comprises 14 residues. CDR3 region: CAWSVAGATGEQYF. CDR3 DNA sequence: TGTGCCTGGAGTGTAGCGGGAGCAACGGGCGAGCAGTACTTC.

J is TRBJ2-3 and V is TRBV19, with unresolved D. There are 15 residues in the CDR3. CDR1 LNHDA and CDR2 SQIVND come from the germline V gene (reference sequence). Deletions cut 4 bases from V and 0 bases from J, with 11 bases between. The CDR3 sequence is CASSKTVTSTDTQYF. CDR3 nucleotides: TGTGCCAGTAGTAAGACTGTTACTAGCACAGATACGCAGTATTTT.

Concerning this clone: The same CDR3 is also encoded by other DNA sequences in this sample. This chain joins TRBV18 and TRBJ1-1; 8 bases fit TRBD1. The CDR3 runs 12 residues. The V gene's germline CDR1 is KGHSH and CDR2 LQKENI. V lost 3 bases, J lost 8 bases, and 2 bases stayed unmatched. The CDR3 here is CASSPTGDEAFF. The CDR3 nucleotides are TGTGCCAGCTCACCGACAGGGGACGAAGCTTTCTTT.

This clone was seen only once. This chain joins TRBV5-1 and TRBJ1-1; possible D gene TRBD1, 5 bases. The CDR3 is made up of 14 amino acids. CDR1 is SGHRS, CDR2 YFSETQ, per germline. Trimming shortened V by 2 bases and J by 1 base, and 9 bases separated the two germline ends. CDR3: CASSFGGGNTEAFF. Here the CDR3 DNA reads TGCGCCAGCAGCTTTGGCGGGGGGAACACTGAAGCTTTCTTT.

J is TRBJ2-5 and V is TRBV7-2; tentative D call: TRBD2 (5 bases). V was shortened by 5 bases and J by 5 bases, with 15 bases between the two germline ends. CDR1 is SGHTA, CDR2 FQGNSA, per germline. This CDR3 comprises 14 residues. CDR3 bases: TGTGCCAGCAGCCAGAGCCTAGCCGGGGAGACCCAGTACTTC. Amino acids: CASSQSLAGETQYF. The full variable domain, completed using reference TRBV7-2 and TRBJ2-5, is GAGVSQSPSNKVTEKGKDVELRCDPISGHTALYWYRQSLGQGLEFLIYFQGNSAPDKSGLPSDRFSAERTGGSVSTLTIQRTQQEDSAVYLCASSQSLAGETQYFGPGTRLLVL.

This clone has a count of ten or more. V is TRBV6-5 and J is TRBJ1-1; maybe TRBD1 (6 bases). Germline-derived CDR1 and CDR2 are MNHEY and SVGAGI. CDR3 length: 15 amino acids. V shed 0 bases and J shed 4 bases, with 12 bases lying between them. CDR3 loop: CASSYSEEGGTEAFF. The CDR3 DNA sequence: TGTGCCAGCAGTTACTCCGAAGAAGGGGGCACTGAAGCTTTCTTT.

The chain uses TRBV10-1 and TRBJ2-3; D is undetermined. The ends were cut back, 0 bases at V and 2 bases at J, with 9 bases in the middle. CDR1 is WNHNN, CDR2 SYGVQD, per germline (reference sequence). The CDR3 extends over 15 amino acids. As DNA, the CDR3 is TGCGCCAGCAGTGAGTCACCAGGCAACACAGATACGCAGTATTTT. As protein: CASSESPGNTDTQYF.

The chain has TRBV10-3 and TRBJ2-1; the match to TRBD2 covers 14 bases. The ends lost 7 bases at V and 3 bases at J; junction bases unmatched: 5. The CDR3 covers 16 residues. Germline V lookup: CDR1 ENHRY, CDR2 SYGVKD. The CDR3 is CAITGGLAGGYNEQFF. CDR3 sequence (DNA): TGTGCCATCACCGGAGGACTAGCGGGAGGCTACAATGAGCAGTTCTTC.

The chain joins TRBV19 to TRBJ2-7, with TRBD2 as a possible D gene (5 bases). The germline CDR1 and CDR2 sequences are LNHDA and SQIVND (reference sequence). The V end was cut by 9 bases, the J end by 7 bases, with 19 bases between. The CDR3 has 13 amino acids. The CDR3 coding sequence is TGTGCCAGCGCAGAGTGGATACGAGGGGAGCAGTACTTC. Amino acids: CASAEWIRGEQYF. The complete variable domain, with remaining parts taken from reference TRBV19 and TRBJ2-7, reads DGGITQSPKYLFRKEGQNVTLSCEQNLNHDAMYWYRQDPGQGLRLIYYSQIVNDFQKGDIAEGYSVSREKKESFPLTVTSAQKNPTAFYLCASAEWIRGEQYFGPGTRLTVT.

The rearrangement uses TRBV7-2 and TRBJ2-4, with D possibly being TRBD2 (5 bases). This CDR3 contains 14 residues. The germline V and J ends were trimmed by 1 base and 3 bases, with 7 bases remaining between them. The germline CDR1 and CDR2 sequences are SGHTA and FQGNSA. The CDR3: CASSLERNKNIQYF. In DNA, the CDR3 is TGTGCCAGCAGCTTAGAGCGGAACAAAAACATTCAGTACTTC. The full variable domain, in which reference TRBV7-2 and TRBJ2-4 provide the parts outside the CDR3, is GAGVSQSPSNKVTEKGKDVELRCDPISGHTALYWYRQSLGQGLEFLIYFQGNSAPDKSGLPSDRFSAERTGGSVSTLTIQRTQQEDSAVYLCASSLERNKNIQYFGAGTRLSVL.

Note on this clone: The same CDR3 is also encoded by other DNA sequences in this sample. The chain combines TRBV7-9 with TRBJ2-7; 7 bases match TRBD2. The junction had 1 base not matched to a gene; V was cut back by 0 bases and J by 5 bases. The CDR3 consists of 13 residues. Looked up from germline, CDR1 is SEHNR and CDR2 is FQNEAQ (reference sequence). The CDR3 protein is CASSLAGGDEQYF. CDR3 bases: TGTGCCAGCAGCTTAGCGGGGGGGGACGAGCAGTACTTC.

The chain links TRBV18 to TRBJ2-1, with D tentatively TRBD2 (5 bases). The CDR3 totals 11 residues. Trimming cost V 6 bases and J 9 bases, with 9 bases left between them. Germline-derived CDR1 and CDR2 are KGHSH and LQKENI. CDR3 DNA: TGTGCCAGCTCCCAAAGCGGTGAGCAGTTCTTC. Translated, it gives CASSQSGEQFF.

This clone was counted a few times. The gene calls are TRBV4-2 and TRBJ1-5, with 9 bases that match TRBD1. V gave up 0 bases and J gave up 4 bases; unmatched junction bases: 4. Germline values: CDR1 LGHNA, CDR2 YNFKEQ. The CDR3 has 16 amino acids. CDR3 sequence reads: CASSQEVGTGNQPQHF. The CDR3 nucleotides are TGTGCCAGCAGCCAAGAGGTAGGGACAGGGAATCAGCCCCAGCATTTT.

The CDR3 DNA sequence: TGTGCCAGCTCACCCCGGACAGACCCGTACCAAGAGACCCAGTACTTC. It translates to CASSPRTDPYQETQYF. The rearrangement joins TRBV18 to TRBJ2-5; maybe TRBD1 (6 bases). Trimming pared 3 bases from V and 0 bases from J, leaving 14 bases between. From germline, CDR1 is KGHSH and CDR2 LQKENI. The CDR3 spans 16 residues. Combining the CDR3 with reference TRBV18 and TRBJ2-5 gives the whole variable domain NAGVMQNPRHLVRRRGQEARLRCSPMKGHSHVYWYRQLPEEGLKFMVYLQKENIIDESGMPKERFSAEFPKEGPSILRIQQVVRGDSAAYFCASSPRTDPYQETQYFGPGTRLLVL.

The gene calls are TRBV27 and TRBJ1-2; D unclear. Trimming removed 3 bases at V and 4 bases at J, with 15 bases between. CDR3 length: 15 amino acids. CDR1 is MNHEY and CDR2 is SMNVEV in the germline V gene (reference sequence). CDR3 residues: CASSLKTSAFYGYTF. Written as DNA, the CDR3 is TGTGCCAGCAGTTTGAAGACCTCAGCGTTCTATGGCTACACCTTC.

This clone was picked up one time. This chain connects TRBV21-1 to TRBJ1-4; TRBD1, the table's D call, lacks a check against the DNA. TRBV21-1 is a pseudogene segment. The CDR3 length is 18 residues. The DNA for the CDR3 is TGTGCCAGCAGCAAGTTCCTATCCACAGGGGACCGTAATGAAAAACTGTTTTTT. This sequence encodes CASSKFLSTGDRNEKLFF.